The subject of this entry is one T cell receptor beta chain. This clone was recorded a few times. This receptor's antigen is unknown. Base qualities are not at hand, and no much larger clone is one base apart. This sample stems from a study of blood T cell repertoires in COVID-19 (TCRdb year 2020). Study-wide context: Collaborator samples came from the United States, Italy and Spain and covered acute and convalescent phases of COVID-19. The prospective study material was composed of cDNA or gDNA derived from T cells, B-cell-depleted T cells, or PBMCs. The dataset comprised deeply sampled blood TCRbeta repertoires from subjects exposed to, actively infected with, or recovered from COVID-19. The repertoires were released in a freely available public database meant as a resource for research on the immune response to SARS-CoV-2. Samples were obtained from the ongoing ImmuneRACE study (first 160 participants) and from over a thousand subjects provided by 6 global collaborators. A de-identified subject ID, COVID-19 status, age in years and sex were almost always included in the sample metadata. HLA class I and class II types, where available, came from metadata supplied by the sample provider rather than from assay-based typing.

From cysteine to phenylalanine, the CDR3 is 16 amino acids long. CDR3 DNA is the only sequence kept; it has 48 bases, read in frame from the first base. CDR1 is given as PRHDT and CDR2 as FYEKMQ, both from the germline V gene (reference sequence). V sheds 5 bases and J sheds 0 bases, leaving 14 bases between their ends. The immunoSEQ Assay, a bias-controlled multiplex PCR, was used to amplify TCRbeta CDR3 regions from genomic DNA. Regarding the original processing steps: The number of nucleated cells in each sample was estimated from the amplification of reference gene primers within the assay. To quantify the absolute abundance of each unique TCRbeta CDR3 rearrangement, sequence reads were collapsed and filtered. For each sample, productive Simpson clonality was calculated as the square root of Simpson's diversity index across productive rearrangements. Entries here come from immuneACCESS through TCRdb and include only in-frame sequences with V and J called. Some clones fail to appear in such tables; in the studies checked, an unresolved V gene covers under half of the shortfall, and the cause of the remainder is unknown. That table furnishes V, J and clone size, whereas the DNA furnished D and trimming. Across this sample there are 130,000 or so clones, with approximately 80% seen only once. The ten largest clonotypes hold around 8.4% of the sample.

Participants in the prospective study were aged roughly 18 to 100 years, lived in more than 20 United States geographic areas, and enrolled through a virtual design. Cohort assignment in the prospective study relied on participant-reported clinical history from a screening survey and a study questionnaire. Recovered participants in ImmuneRACE Cohort 3 were defined by two consecutive negative NP/OP PCR tests, clearance by a healthcare professional, or resolution of symptoms. In the prospective study, mobile phlebotomists collected whole blood, serum and a nasopharyngeal or oropharyngeal swab from each participant. Prospective study participants could optionally give additional blood draws and questionnaires over a roughly two-month period. Blood samples from the prospective study were shipped frozen or at room temperature prior to DNA extraction. The full study reports these points: The amount of clinical and demographic metadata varied by source and participant and was provided uncurated.

Material: PBMCs or T cells enriched from blood (not recorded which). This receptor was obtained from a man aged 45-65 years who had recovered from COVID-19. The V and J genes are TRBV13 and TRBJ1-3, with TRBD1 tentatively as D gene (5 bases match). The DNA is as follows: TGTGCCAGCAGCATTTATTCCGGGGGCTCTGGAAACACCATATATTTT. The translation is CASSIYSGGSGNTIYF.